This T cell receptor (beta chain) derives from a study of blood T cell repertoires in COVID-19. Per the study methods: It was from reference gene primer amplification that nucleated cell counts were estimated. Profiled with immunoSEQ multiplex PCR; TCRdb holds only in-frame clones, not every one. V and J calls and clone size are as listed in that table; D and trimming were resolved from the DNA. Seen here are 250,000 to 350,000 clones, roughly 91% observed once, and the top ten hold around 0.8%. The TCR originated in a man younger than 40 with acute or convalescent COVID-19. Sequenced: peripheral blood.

CDR3 sequence reads: CASSPSQLTGAFF. Written as DNA, the CDR3 is TGTGCCAGCAGCCCCTCCCAGCTGACAGGGGCTTTCTTT. The chain links TRBV7-9 to TRBJ1-1, with TRBD1 matching over 7 bases. The CDR3 spans 13 residues. Germline V gene data show CDR1 as SEHNR and CDR2 as FQNEAQ (reference sequence). J gave up 11 bases and V 5 bases, and 11 bases lay outside the gene matches.